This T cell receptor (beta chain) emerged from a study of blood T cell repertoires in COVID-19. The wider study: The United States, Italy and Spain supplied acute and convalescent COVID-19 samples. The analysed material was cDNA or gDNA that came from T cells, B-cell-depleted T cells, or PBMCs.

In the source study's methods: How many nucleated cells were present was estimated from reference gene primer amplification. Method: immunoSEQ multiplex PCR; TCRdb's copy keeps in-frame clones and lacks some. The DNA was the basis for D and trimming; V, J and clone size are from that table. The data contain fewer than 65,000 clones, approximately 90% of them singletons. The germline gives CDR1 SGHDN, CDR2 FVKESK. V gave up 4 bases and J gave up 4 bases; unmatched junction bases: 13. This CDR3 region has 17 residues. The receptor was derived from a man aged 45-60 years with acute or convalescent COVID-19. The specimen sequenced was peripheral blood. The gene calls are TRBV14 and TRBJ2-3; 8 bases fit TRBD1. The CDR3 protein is CASSLQFRQGIADTQYF. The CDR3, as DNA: TGTGCCAGCAGCCTACAATTCCGACAGGGGATCGCAGATACGCAGTATTTT.